The 30 T cell receptor beta chains below were found in one sample sequenced in a study of blood T cell repertoires in COVID-19. TCRdb's table, derived via immunoSEQ multiplex PCR, lists solely in-frame clones and lacks some. The repertoire holds some 93,000 clones, with just under 85% as singletons. Sequencing used peripheral blood. These receptors were taken from a man aged 70-80 years with acute or convalescent COVID-19.

J is TRBJ2-7 and V is TRBV6-5; 9 bases map to TRBD2. Looked up from germline, CDR1 is MNHEY and CDR2 is SVGAGI. There are 14 residues in the CDR3. With V trimmed by 6 bases and J by 6 bases, 9 bases remained unmatched. The CDR3 sequence: CASSNSGSRLEQYF. For the CDR3, the DNA is TGTGCCAGCAGCAATAGCGGGAGCCGTCTCGAGCAGTACTTC.

The rearrangement links TRBV19 to TRBJ1-5, with D possibly matching TRBD1 (6 bases). The CDR3 is 15 amino acids. V gave up 10 bases and J gave up 6 bases, with 22 bases separating them. Germline CDR1 LNHDA, CDR2 SQIVND (reference sequence). In DNA, the CDR3 is TGTGCCACCCAAGAGGAACAGGGAAGATTTCAGCCCCAGCATTTT. Its protein product is CATQEEQGRFQPQHF.

The J gene is TRBJ2-7, the V gene TRBV19, with 10 bases fitting TRBD2. Germline V lookup: CDR1 LNHDA, CDR2 SQIVND (reference sequence). The CDR3 runs to 16 residues. V trimming: 5 bases; J trimming: 0 bases; junction bases outside the gene matches: 7. The CDR3 DNA follows: TGTGCCAGTAGTCCGCGGACTAGCGGTCTCTCCTACGAGCAGTACTTC. This encodes CASSPRTSGLSYEQYF.

The CDR3 is CASSHGWRGEKLFF. The CDR3 bases are TGTGCCAGCAGCCACGGTTGGAGGGGTGAAAAACTGTTTTTT. The chain carries TRBV14 and TRBJ1-4; D is perhaps TRBD1 (5 bases). This CDR3 comprises 14 residues. Trimming left V 3 bases short and J 7 bases short, with 12 bases between. Germline V gene sequence: CDR1 SGHDN, CDR2 FVKESK.

The chain joins TRBV14 to TRBJ1-6, with D maybe TRBD1 (5 bases). Trimming took off 10 bases at V and 5 bases at J, with 12 bases between the two ends. CDR3 length: 13 amino acids. Germline CDR1 SGHDN, CDR2 FVKESK. This chain's CDR3 is CATQEGNNSPLHF. CDR3 DNA sequence: TGTGCCACCCAGGAGGGGAATAATTCACCCCTCCACTTT.

This clone has only a few counts. V is TRBV9 and J is TRBJ1-3, with a tentative D call TRBD1 (5 bases). Germline assignment: CDR1 SGDLS and CDR2 YYNGEE. This CDR3 region has 13 residues. The germline V and J ends were trimmed by 0 bases and 7 bases, with 8 bases remaining between them. CDR3 bases: TGTGCCAGCAGCGTAGTCCCAGGGAACACCATATATTTT. Its protein product is CASSVVPGNTIYF.

The chain uses TRBV14 and TRBJ1-1; D is unresolved. CDR3 length: 12 residues. Looked up from germline, CDR1 is SGHDN and CDR2 is FVKESK. V shed 1 base and J shed 8 bases, with 8 bases lying between them. This chain's CDR3 is CASSQVYGEAFF. In DNA, the CDR3 is TGTGCCAGCAGCCAAGTTTACGGGGAAGCTTTCTTT.

V gene TRBV7-9 combines with J gene TRBJ2-7, with 8 bases that match TRBD1. Trimming removed 2 bases from V and 5 bases from J; junction bases left unmatched: 2. The germline CDR1 and CDR2 sequences are SEHNR and FQNEAQ (reference sequence). The CDR3 runs to 13 residues. CDR3 DNA sequence: TGTGCCAGCAGCTTACAGGGGGCCAACGAGCAGTACTTC. Residues: CASSLQGANEQYF.

V and J are TRBV11-2 and TRBJ1-2; D is unclear. With 0 bases removed from V and 4 bases from J, the gap between germline ends came to 9 bases. This CDR3 contains 14 residues. Germline loops: CDR1 SGHAT, CDR2 FQNNGV. CDR3 nucleotide sequence: TGTGCCAGCAGCTTAGACGGGATAGGCTATGGCTACACCTTC. This gives the protein CASSLDGIGYGYTF.

The genes are TRBV20-1 and TRBJ2-7; 13 bases align to TRBD2. Germline V gene lookup returns CDR1 DFQATT and CDR2 SNEGSKA (reference sequence). There are 16 residues in the CDR3. The junction had 7 bases not matched to a gene; V was cut back by 3 bases and J by 2 bases. CDR3 amino acids: CSASDGTSGNTYEQYF. DNA for the CDR3: TGCAGTGCTAGTGATGGGACTAGCGGGAATACCTACGAGCAGTACTTC.

The V call is TRBV18, the J call TRBJ1-1; TRBD1 is a possible D gene (6 bases). Germline CDR1 is KGHSH and CDR2 is LQKENI. The CDR3 is 13 residues long. The V end lost 5 bases, the J end lost 1 base, and 8 bases lay between the germline ends. The CDR3 protein is CASSEQGNTEAFF. CDR3 bases: TGTGCCAGCTCAGAACAGGGGAACACTGAAGCTTTCTTT.

This clone was found once. The chain uses TRBV27 and TRBJ2-7, with 10 bases lining up with TRBD1. The CDR3 sequence is 14 residues long. Germline-derived CDR1 and CDR2 are MNHEY and SMNVEV (reference sequence). V shed 3 bases and J 4 bases; nucleotides not matched to a gene: 3. The CDR3 coding sequence is TGTGCCAGCAGTTTTTTGGACAGGGGGTACGAGCAGTACTTC. Amino acid sequence: CASSFLDRGYEQYF.

The CDR3 loop reads CATSLQAGTSGRATDTQYF. The CDR3 DNA reads as TGTGCCACCAGCCTCCAAGCGGGGACTAGCGGGAGGGCCACAGATACGCAGTATTTT. The rearrangement uses TRBV15 and TRBJ2-3; 16 bases align to TRBD2. The CDR3 spans 19 residues. V gave up 5 bases and J gave up 2 bases; unmatched junction bases: 10. Germline CDR1 is LNHNV and CDR2 is YYDKDF (reference sequence). The complete variable domain, with remaining parts taken from reference TRBV15 and TRBJ2-3, reads DAMVIQNPRYQVTQFGKPVTLSCSQTLNHNVMYWYQQKSSQAPKLLFHYYDKDFNNEADTPDNFQSRRPNTSFCFLDIRSPGLGDTAMYLCATSLQAGTSGRATDTQYFGPGTRLTVL.

For the CDR3, the DNA is TGTGCCAGTAGTCCCGAGGGACAGGGGCGCACTGAAGCTTTCTTT. It yields the protein CASSPEGQGRTEAFF. The rearrangement links TRBV19 to TRBJ1-1; 10 bases map to TRBD1. The V gene end was trimmed by 5 bases and the J gene end by 4 bases; junction bases not matched to a gene: 7. Germline assignment: CDR1 LNHDA and CDR2 SQIVND (reference sequence). The CDR3 is 15 amino acids.

V and J are TRBV29-1 and TRBJ2-5; TRBD2 aligns across 7 bases. The CDR3 spans 16 residues. Trimming at V came to 7 bases and at J to 1 base, leaving 15 bases not matched to a gene. Per the germline V gene, CDR1 is SQVTM and CDR2 is ANQGSEA. The CDR3 nucleotides read TGCAGCGGCCTCGGGGGGAGCCGGACTAGCCAAGAGACCCAGTACTTC. This codes for CSGLGGSRTSQETQYF.

V usage is TRBV9 and J usage is TRBJ2-1; 7 bases agree with TRBD1. The trim removed 3 bases at V and 5 bases at J, leaving 11 bases unmatched. Germline values: CDR1 SGDLS, CDR2 YYNGEE. The CDR3 is 16 residues long. The CDR3 region has the DNA TGTGCCAGCAGCGAGGGGGACAGAGTTAGGGACAATGAGCAGTTCTTC. Translating it yields CASSEGDRVRDNEQFF.

The chain is built from TRBV3-1 (or the pseudogene TRBV3-2) and TRBJ1-4; D ambiguous. This CDR3 spans 14 amino acids. Trimming removed 5 bases at V and 8 bases at J, with 15 bases between. Per the germline V gene, CDR1 is LGHDT and CDR2 is YNNKEL (reference sequence). The CDR3 bases are TGTGCCAGCAGCGTTGGGCACGCGGGAGAAAAACTGTTTTTT. This translates into CASSVGHAGEKLFF.

The chain uses TRBV5-8 and TRBJ1-2; TRBD1 matches 7 bases. The CDR3 covers 16 residues. Germline assignment: CDR1 SGHTS and CDR2 YDEGEE. J gave up 4 bases and V 4 bases, and 13 bases lay outside the gene matches. CDR3 nucleotide sequence: TGTGCCAGCAGCCCCGGGACAGTCTTTTCGAGCTATGGCTACACCTTC. It encodes CASSPGTVFSSYGYTF.

The chain recombines TRBV6-4 with TRBJ1-1, with D possibly being TRBD1 (6 bases). The CDR3 is made up of 15 amino acids. CDR1 and CDR2 from the germline V gene are MRHNA and SNTAGT. Trimming shortened V by 6 bases and J by 3 bases, and 17 bases separated the two germline ends. The CDR3 DNA follows: TGTGCCAGCAGGGAACAGGGATCTAAGGACACTGAAGCTTTCTTT. This sequence encodes CASREQGSKDTEAFF.

The V call is TRBV10-3, the J call TRBJ1-5, with TRBD1 as a possible D gene (5 bases). Trimming shortened V by 0 bases and J by 3 bases, and 9 bases separated the two germline ends. CDR3 length: 15 residues. Looked up from germline, CDR1 is ENHRY and CDR2 is SYGVKD. The CDR3 coding sequence is TGTGCCATCAGTGAGTCAGGGGTTCCCAATCAGCCCCAGCATTTT. Its translation: CAISESGVPNQPQHF.

The chain links TRBV29-1 to TRBJ1-1; 11 bases line up with TRBD1. V dropped 6 bases and J dropped 3; count of bases not matched to a gene: 15. The CDR3 is 17 residues long. CDR1 and CDR2 (germline): SQVTM, ANQGSEA. CDR3: CSVARPNRDRGYTEAFF. DNA for the CDR3: TGCAGCGTCGCTAGGCCCAACCGGGACAGGGGGTACACTGAAGCTTTCTTT.

This clone was seen only a few times. The chain employs TRBV5-6 and TRBJ1-2; TRBD1 is a possible D gene (6 bases). The V gene lost 4 bases and the J gene lost 8 bases, with 12 bases spanning the gap. The CDR3 has 12 residues. The germline CDR1 and CDR2 sequences are SGHDT and YYEEEE. CDR3 bases: TGTGCCAGCAGCACGGGACACCTCGGCTACACCTTC. Its protein product is CASSTGHLGYTF.

The V and J genes are TRBV6-5 and TRBJ2-1, with 7 bases that match TRBD1. CDR1 and CDR2 (germline): MNHEY, SVGAGI. V lost 9 bases to trimming and J lost 4 bases; unmatched junction nucleotides: 12. CDR3 length: 15 residues. CDR3 amino acids: CASQYDGTAYNEQFF. The CDR3 DNA reads TGTGCCAGTCAGTATGACGGGACAGCTTACAATGAGCAGTTCTTC.

The chain employs TRBV12-3 or TRBV12-4 and TRBJ1-5; no definite D call. This CDR3 has 13 residues. V lost 3 bases and J lost 5, with 8 bases in between. This CDR3 is CASSFGRYQPQHF. CDR3 coding DNA: TGTGCCAGCAGTTTTGGCAGATATCAGCCCCAGCATTTT.

This chain connects TRBV9 to TRBJ1-2; no definite D call. This CDR3 has 15 amino acids. Germline V lookup: CDR1 SGDLS, CDR2 YYNGEE. Trimming removed 0 bases from V and 0 bases from J, with 9 bases in between. CDR3 amino acids: CASSVAAQANYGYTF. In DNA form, the CDR3 reads TGTGCCAGCAGCGTAGCTGCGCAGGCTAACTATGGCTACACCTTC.

This chain uses TRBV7-9 with TRBJ2-1; 11 nucleotides match TRBD2. The CDR3 is 14 amino acids. With 4 bases clipped from V and 8 bases from J, the junction kept 4 bases outside the gene matches. Germline values: CDR1 SEHNR, CDR2 FQNEAQ (reference sequence). The CDR3 region has the DNA TGTGCCAGCAGCTGGGGACTAGCGGTACATGAGCAGTTCTTC. This codes for CASSWGLAVHEQFF.

This clone was counted a few times. V usage is TRBV29-1 and J usage is TRBJ1-1; D is ambiguous. V dropped 4 bases and J dropped 1 base, with 13 bases sitting between them. Per germline, CDR1 SQVTM and CDR2 ANQGSEA. CDR3 length: 14 residues. CDR3 amino acids: CSVALVGWNTEAFF. CDR3 in DNA: TGCAGCGTTGCCTTAGTCGGGTGGAACACTGAAGCTTTCTTT. The full variable domain, its missing parts supplied by reference TRBV29-1 and TRBJ1-1, is SAVISQKPSRDICQRGTSLTIQCQVDSQVTMMFWYRQQPGQSLTLIATANQGSEATYESGFVIDKFPISRPNLTFSTLTVSNMSPEDSSIYLCSVALVGWNTEAFFGQGTRLTVV.

The rearrangement uses TRBV28 and TRBJ1-1; no definite D call. Germline assignment: CDR1 MDHEN and CDR2 SYDVKM. This CDR3 region has 12 residues. The V and J ends lost 4 bases and 13 bases respectively, with 16 bases between them. CDR3 bases: TGTGCCAGCAGTTCGATTATGAGTAGCGATTTCTTT. Its protein is CASSSIMSSDFF.

This clone showed up just a few times. The chain recombines TRBV30 with TRBJ1-2, with D possibly being TRBD1 (6 bases). The germline gives CDR1 GTSNPN, CDR2 SVGIG (reference sequence). V was pared by 7 bases and J by 2 bases, with 14 bases between. This CDR3 comprises 13 residues. In DNA, the CDR3 is TGTGCCTCATCAGCCGGGACAAACTATGGCTACACCTTC. Its protein is CASSAGTNYGYTF.

The chain carries TRBV14 and TRBJ2-1, with 7 bases aligning to TRBD1. Germline-derived CDR1 and CDR2 are SGHDN and FVKESK. J was trimmed by 4 bases and V by 1 base; bases with no gene match: 10. The length of the CDR3 is 17 residues. The DNA of the CDR3 is TGTGCCAGCAGCCAAGTAAGGAGGCCAGGGGGTTACAATGAGCAGTTCTTC. Translating gives CASSQVRRPGGYNEQFF. The full variable domain, rest sourced from reference TRBV14 and TRBJ2-1, is EAGVTQFPSHSVIEKGQTVTLRCDPISGHDNLYWYRRVMGKEIKFLLHFVKESKQDESGMPNNRFLAERTGGTYSTLKVQPAELEDSGVYFCASSQVRRPGGYNEQFFGPGTRLTVL.